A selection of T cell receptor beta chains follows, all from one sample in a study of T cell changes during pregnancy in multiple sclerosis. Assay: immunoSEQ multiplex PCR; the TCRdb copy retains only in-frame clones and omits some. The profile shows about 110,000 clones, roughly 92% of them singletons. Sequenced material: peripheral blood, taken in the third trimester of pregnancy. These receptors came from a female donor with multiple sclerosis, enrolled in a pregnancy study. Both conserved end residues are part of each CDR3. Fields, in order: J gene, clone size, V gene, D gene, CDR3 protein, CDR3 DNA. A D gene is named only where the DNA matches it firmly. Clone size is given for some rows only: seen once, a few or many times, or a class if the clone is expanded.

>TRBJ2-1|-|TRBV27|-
CASSFRIGRRLYNEQFF
TGTGCCAGCAGTTTCAGAATCGGCAGGCGCCTCTACAATGAGCAGTTCTTC
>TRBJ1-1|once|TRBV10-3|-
CAIRDGGEAFF
TGTGCCATCAGGGACGGAGGTGAAGCTTTCTTT
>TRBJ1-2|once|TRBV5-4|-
CASSLGGGGTNYGYTF
TGTGCCAGCAGCTTGGGGGGAGGGGGGACTAACTATGGCTACACCTTC
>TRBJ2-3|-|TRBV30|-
CACYAGQNTDTQYF
TGTGCCTGTTATGCGGGGCAGAACACAGATACGCAGTATTTT
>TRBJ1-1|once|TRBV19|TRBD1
CASTLDRGKWTEAFF
TGTGCCAGTACTTTGGACAGGGGGAAATGGACTGAAGCTTTCTTT
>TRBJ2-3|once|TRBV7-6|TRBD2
CASIFYSGVGTDTQYF
TGTGCCAGCATCTTTTATAGCGGGGTTGGCACAGATACGCAGTATTTT
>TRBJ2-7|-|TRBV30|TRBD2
CAGRTSGRYTAYEQYF
TGTGCCGGGAGGACTAGCGGGAGGTACACTGCCTACGAGCAGTACTTC
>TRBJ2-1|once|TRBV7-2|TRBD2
CASSLASVAGGHEQFF
TGTGCCAGCAGCTTAGCGTCGGTAGCGGGGGGGCATGAGCAGTTCTTC
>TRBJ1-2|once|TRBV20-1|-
CSASSSYGYTF
TGCAGTGCTAGCTCCAGCTATGGCTACACCTTC
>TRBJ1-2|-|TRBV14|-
CASSQDPIGQKKSYTF
TGTGCCAGCAGCCAAGACCCGATTGGACAGAAGAAAAGCTACACCTTC
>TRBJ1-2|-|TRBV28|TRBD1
CASSSPQGQGIYGYTF
TGTGCCAGCAGTTCCCCCCAAGGACAGGGGATCTATGGCTACACCTTC
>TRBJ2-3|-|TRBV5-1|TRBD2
CASSPGLAGAASTDTQYF
TGCGCCAGCAGCCCAGGACTAGCGGGAGCCGCTAGCACAGATACGCAGTATTTT
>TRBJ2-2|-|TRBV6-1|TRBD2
CASSGPGLAGPTPGELFF
TGTGCCAGCAGTGGCCCGGGACTAGCGGGACCCACCCCCGGGGAGCTGTTTTTT
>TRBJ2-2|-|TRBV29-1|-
CSVAGLANTGELFF
TGCAGCGTGGCGGGATTAGCGAACACCGGGGAGCTGTTTTTT
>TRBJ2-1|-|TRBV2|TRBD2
CASSARAGELNEQFF
TGTGCCAGCAGTGCTAGGGCGGGAGAGCTCAATGAGCAGTTCTTC
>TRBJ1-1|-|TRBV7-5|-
CVRSARTGLNTEAFF
TGTGTCAGAAGCGCCCGGACAGGATTGAACACTGAAGCTTTCTTT
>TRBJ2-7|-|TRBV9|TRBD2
CASSLGYSGSGSYEQYF
TGTGCCAGCAGCCTAGGATACAGTGGTAGCGGGAGCTACGAGCAGTACTTC
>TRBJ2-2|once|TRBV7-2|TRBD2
CASSSGRLAGGRDTGELFF
TGTGCCAGCAGCTCCGGGCGACTAGCGGGAGGACGGGACACCGGGGAGCTGTTTTTT
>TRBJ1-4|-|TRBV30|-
CAWSMRDEGKLFF
TGTGCCTGGAGTATGAGGGATGAAGGAAAACTGTTTTTT
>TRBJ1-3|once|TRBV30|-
CAWSVQGRGFSGNTIYF
TGTGCCTGGAGTGTACAGGGCAGGGGTTTCTCTGGAAACACCATATATTTT
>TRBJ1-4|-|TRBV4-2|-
CASSQVRGGDEKLFF
TGTGCCAGCAGCCAAGTAAGGGGAGGCGATGAAAAACTGTTTTTT
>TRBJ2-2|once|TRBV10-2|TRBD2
CASSELAGDVGELFF
TGCGCCAGCAGTGAGTTAGCGGGAGATGTCGGGGAGCTGTTTTTT
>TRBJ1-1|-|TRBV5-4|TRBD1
CASSLGQGMNTEAFF
TGTGCCAGCAGCTTGGGACAGGGGATGAACACTGAAGCTTTCTTT
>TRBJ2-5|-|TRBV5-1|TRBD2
CASSSGGSGGEETQYF
TGCGCCAGCAGTTCCGGTGGTAGCGGGGGGGAAGAGACCCAGTACTTC